Shown below are 13 T cell receptor beta chains from a single sample sequenced in a study of T cell repertoires in aging, cancer and after chemotherapy. Peripheral blood genomic DNA, not sorted cells or RNA, was the template. A mixed TRB-A/B primer pool amplified rearranged TRB by multiplex touch-down PCR. One entry per CDR3 protein, called by TCRdb with MiXCR from the multiplex PCR reads. The sample contains about 2,300 distinct CDR3 sequences, 50% to 65% of which appear only once. Sequencing was performed on blood. These receptors all stem from a human donor with a blood cancer.

This chain uses TRBV7-2 with TRBJ1-1, with a possible D match to TRBD1 (6 bases). Germline values: CDR1 SGHTA, CDR2 FQGNSA. This CDR3 region has 14 residues. The germline V and J ends were trimmed by 5 bases and 4 bases, with 14 bases remaining between them. The CDR3 coding sequence is TGTGCCAGCAGCGCTCAAGGGGGACCCACTGAAGCTTTCTTT. It specifies CASSAQGGPTEAFF.

The V call is TRBV19, the J call TRBJ1-2, with D perhaps matching TRBD1 (6 bases). V was cut by 4 bases and J by 3 bases, with 15 bases left in between. Germline V gene sequence: CDR1 LNHDA, CDR2 SQIVND (reference sequence). The CDR3 is 15 amino acids. CDR3 amino acids: CASSRSQGTDYGYTF. The DNA of the CDR3 is TGTGCCAGTAGTAGGTCTCAGGGGACGGACTATGGCTACACCTTC.

The gene calls are TRBV12-3 or TRBV12-4 and TRBJ1-2, with D possibly being TRBD1 (6 bases). The CDR3 covers 11 residues. Trimming removed 10 bases at V and 7 bases at J, with 13 bases between. The CDR3 coding sequence is TGTGCCACGATGACAGGTTTTGGCTACACCTTC. Translating gives CATMTGFGYTF.

This clonotype has only a few counts. The gene calls are TRBV6-5 and TRBJ2-5; possibly TRBD1 or TRBD2 for D (5 bases each). V lost 2 bases and J lost 2, with 6 bases in between. Germline CDR1 and CDR2: MNHEY and SVGAGI. The CDR3 is 13 amino acids. The CDR3 sequence: CASSYGTQETQYF. The CDR3 DNA reads TGTGCCAGCAGTTACGGGACGCAAGAGACCCAGTACTTC.

The chain employs TRBV7-2 and TRBJ2-3, with 10 bases matching TRBD2. The CDR3 runs to 16 residues. CDR1 is SGHTA and CDR2 is FQGNSA in the germline V gene. V lost 0 bases and J lost 3; bases outside the gene matches: 3. CDR3 sequence: CASSLAAGGTTDTQYF. The CDR3 nucleotides are TGTGCCAGCAGCTTAGCAGCGGGGGGGACGACAGATACGCAGTATTTT.

As concerns this clonotype: A much more abundant neighbour one base away suggests this may be a read error. V gene TRBV6-5 combines with J gene TRBJ2-1; 7 bases are a match to TRBD2. Germline values: CDR1 MNHEY, CDR2 SVGAGI. This CDR3 spans 14 amino acids. V lost 8 bases and J lost 9; bases outside the gene matches: 13. CDR3 in DNA: TGTGCCAGCGGGGGGGAGGCCAGGTCGGGTGAGCAGTTCTTC. Protein: CASGGEARSGEQFF.

This clonotype occurred once. The chain joins TRBV6-2 or TRBV6-3 to TRBJ1-2; 7 nucleotides match TRBD1. This CDR3 region has 12 residues. The V gene end was trimmed by 7 bases and the J gene end by 8 bases; junction bases not matched to a gene: 7. Germline loops: CDR1 MNHEY, CDR2 SVGEGT. DNA for the CDR3: TGTGCCAGCACCTCGACAGGGTACGGCTACACCTTC. Translating it yields CASTSTGYGYTF.

On this clonotype itself: Since a much larger clone is just one base distant, this may be a read error. This chain uses TRBV30 with TRBJ2-5; no reliable D call. The V and J ends lost 4 bases and 5 bases respectively, with 11 bases between them. The CDR3 spans 12 residues. Germline values: CDR1 GTSNPN, CDR2 SVGIG (reference sequence). The CDR3 sequence: CAWTLGRETQYF. CDR3 DNA sequence: TGTGCCTGGACTTTAGGCAGGGAGACCCAGTACTTC.

The count of this clonotype is one. V usage is TRBV6-1 and J usage is TRBJ1-5; tentatively, D is TRBD1 (5 bases). This CDR3 has 14 residues. The germline gives CDR1 MNHNS, CDR2 SASEGT. V was clipped by 3 bases and J by 7 bases, with 13 bases between them. This CDR3 is CASSESEGSQPQHF. The CDR3 DNA reads TGTGCCAGCAGTGAGTCGGAGGGGAGCCAGCCCCAGCATTTT.

The V and J genes are TRBV5-4 and TRBJ2-3; 12 bases agree with TRBD2. This CDR3 has 16 residues. Looked up from germline, CDR1 is SGHNT and CDR2 is YYREEE (reference sequence). Trimming removed 4 bases from V and 7 bases from J; junction bases left unmatched: 10. CDR3 amino acids: CASSTTSGGIWYTQYF. CDR3 bases: TGTGCCAGCAGCACCACTAGCGGGGGGATTTGGTATACGCAGTATTTT. Full variable domain (rest looked up from reference TRBV5-4 and TRBJ2-3): ETGVTQSPTHLIKTRGQQVTLRCSSQSGHNTVSWYQQALGQGPQFIFQYYREEENGRGNFPPRFSGLQFPNYSSELNVNALELDDSALYLCASSTTSGGIWYTQYFGPGTRLTVL.

There are a few counts of this clonotype. The chain has TRBV11-1 and TRBJ2-1; D is ambiguous. V dropped 5 bases and J dropped 2 bases, with 10 bases sitting between them. This CDR3 is 14 amino acids long. Germline loops: CDR1 SGHAT, CDR2 FQDESV (reference sequence). CDR3 nucleotide sequence: TGTGCCAGCAGCACGGCCCCGGCCTACAATGAGCAGTTCTTC. The encoded protein is CASSTAPAYNEQFF.

CDR3 amino acids: CASRIAGGPSETQYF. Here the CDR3 DNA reads TGTGCCAGCAGGATAGCGGGAGGGCCCAGCGAGACCCAGTACTTC. The chain recombines TRBV12-3 or TRBV12-4 with TRBJ2-5; 11 bases are shared with TRBD2. The CDR3 contains 15 residues. V was clipped by 6 bases and J by 5 bases; unmatched bases: 8.

This clonotype appeared a few times. V is TRBV12-3 or TRBV12-4 and J is TRBJ2-3, with a weak D call TRBD2 (6 bases). The CDR3 is 17 amino acids. Between the trimmed V and J ends, which lost 0 bases and 0 bases, there was a span of 13 bases. The CDR3 reads CASSLAASATSTDTQYF. In nucleotides, the CDR3 is TGTGCCAGCAGTTTAGCGGCTAGCGCCACTAGCACAGATACGCAGTATTTT.